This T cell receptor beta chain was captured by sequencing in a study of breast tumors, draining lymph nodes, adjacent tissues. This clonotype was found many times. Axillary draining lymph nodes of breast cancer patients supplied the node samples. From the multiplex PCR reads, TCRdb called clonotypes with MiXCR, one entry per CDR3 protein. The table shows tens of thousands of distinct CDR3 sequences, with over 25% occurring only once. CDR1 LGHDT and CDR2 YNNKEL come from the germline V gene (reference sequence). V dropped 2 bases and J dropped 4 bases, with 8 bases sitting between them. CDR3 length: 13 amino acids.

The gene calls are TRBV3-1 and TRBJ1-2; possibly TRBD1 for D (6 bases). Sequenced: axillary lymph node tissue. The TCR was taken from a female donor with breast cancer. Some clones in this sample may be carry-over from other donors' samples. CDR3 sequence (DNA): TGTGCCAGCAGCCAACCACAGGGCTATGGCTACACCTTC. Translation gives CASSQPQGYGYTF. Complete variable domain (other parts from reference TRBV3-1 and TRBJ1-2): DTAVSQTPKYLVTQMGNDKSIKCEQNLGHDTMYWYKQDSKKFLKIMFSYNNKELIINETVPNRFSPKSPDKAHLNLHINSLELGDSAVYFCASSQPQGYGYTFGSGTRLTVV.